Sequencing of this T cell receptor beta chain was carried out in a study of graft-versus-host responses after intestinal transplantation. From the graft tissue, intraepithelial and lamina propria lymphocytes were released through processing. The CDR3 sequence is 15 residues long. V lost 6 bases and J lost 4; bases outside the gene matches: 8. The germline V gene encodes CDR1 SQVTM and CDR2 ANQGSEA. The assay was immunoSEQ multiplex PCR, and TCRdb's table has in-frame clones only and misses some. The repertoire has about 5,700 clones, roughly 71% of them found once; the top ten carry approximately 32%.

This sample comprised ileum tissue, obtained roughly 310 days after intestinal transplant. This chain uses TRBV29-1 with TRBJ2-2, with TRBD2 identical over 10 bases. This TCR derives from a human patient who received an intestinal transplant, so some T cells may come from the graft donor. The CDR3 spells CSVDVAGGGTGELFF. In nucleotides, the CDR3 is TGCAGCGTGGACGTAGCGGGAGGTGGCACCGGGGAGCTGTTTTTT.